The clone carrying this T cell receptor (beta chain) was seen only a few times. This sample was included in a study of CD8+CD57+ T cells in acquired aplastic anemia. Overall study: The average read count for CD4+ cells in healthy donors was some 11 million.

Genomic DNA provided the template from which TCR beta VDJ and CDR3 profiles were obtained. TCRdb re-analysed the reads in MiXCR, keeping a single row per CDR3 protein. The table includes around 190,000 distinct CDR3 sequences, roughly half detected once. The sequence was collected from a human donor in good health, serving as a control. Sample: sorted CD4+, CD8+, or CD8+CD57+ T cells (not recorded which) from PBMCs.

The chain's CDR3 is CASSTGGYGYTF. In DNA form, the CDR3 reads TGTGCCAGTAGCACCGGGGGCTATGGCTACACCTTC. The gene calls are TRBV19 and TRBJ1-2; D might be TRBD1 (5 bases). Germline loops: CDR1 LNHDA, CDR2 SQIVND (reference sequence). The ends were cut back, 6 bases at V and 4 bases at J, with 9 bases in the middle. The CDR3 covers 12 residues.